A selection of T cell receptor beta chains follows, all from one sample in a study of blood T cell repertoires in COVID-19. The repertoire was sequenced with immunoSEQ multiplex PCR; TCRdb's copy has only in-frame clones and lacks some. The sample holds 300,000 to 400,000 clones; about 89% are singletons and the top ten take over 6%. The source material was peripheral blood. These receptors came from a woman aged 45-65 years with COVID-19, enrolled during active disease. Both conserved end residues are part of each CDR3. A D gene is named only where the DNA matches it firmly. Clone size appears in some rows only: once, few, many, or a class for an expanded clone.

j_call clone_size d_call v_call cdr3_length cdr3_aa cdr3_nt
TRBJ2-7 . TRBD1 TRBV29-1 13 CSVPGQGSDEQYF TGCAGCGTCCCGGGACAGGGGTCCGACGAGCAGTACTTC
TRBJ2-2 few . TRBV7-2 15 CASSSRRGNTGELFF TGTGCCAGCAGCTCGCGACGAGGGAACACCGGGGAGCTGTTTTTT
TRBJ2-5 once TRBD1 TRBV18 15 CASSTQGTAQETQYF TGTGCCAGCTCAACGCAAGGGACAGCCCAAGAGACCCAGTACTTC
TRBJ2-1 few TRBD2 TRBV4-1 18 CASSQVDLGLAGGNEQFF TGCGCCAGCAGCCAAGTCGATCTTGGACTAGCGGGGGGGAATGAGCAGTTCTTC
TRBJ1-6 . . TRBV6-1 14 CASSEMVRNSPLHF TGTGCCAGCAGTGAAATGGTTCGGAATTCACCCCTCCACTTT
TRBJ2-3 . . TRBV15 19 CATSPPVTLAGIITDTQYF TGTGCCACCAGCCCTCCCGTAACACTAGCAGGCATAATCACAGATACGCAGTATTTT
TRBJ2-3 . TRBD2 TRBV3-1/TRBV3-2 15 CASSVVAGITDTQYF TGTGCCAGCAGCGTTGTAGCGGGGATCACAGATACGCAGTATTTT
TRBJ1-4 . . TRBV7-2 17 CASSPVAHRATNEKLFF TGTGCCAGCAGCCCGGTCGCCCACAGGGCGACTAATGAAAAACTGTTTTTT
TRBJ2-1 . TRBD2 TRBV5-5 15 CASSLLAGGRGEQFF TGTGCCAGCAGCTTGCTAGCGGGAGGTCGGGGTGAGCAGTTCTTC
TRBJ1-1 . . TRBV27 14 CASSLGRMNTEAFF TGTGCCAGCAGTTTAGGCAGGATGAACACTGAAGCTTTCTTT
TRBJ2-2 . TRBD2 TRBV9 17 CASSVGLAGGRAGELFF TGTGCCAGCAGCGTGGGGCTAGCGGGAGGAAGGGCCGGGGAGCTGTTTTTT
TRBJ2-6 . TRBD1 TRBV18 18 CASSPLTGGAPGANVLTF TGTGCCAGCTCACCACTGACAGGGGGCGCCCCTGGGGCCAACGTCCTGACTTTC
TRBJ2-5 once TRBD2 TRBV11-3 17 CASSLGGGRALGETQYF TGTGCCAGCAGCCTGGGGGGCGGGAGGGCCCTTGGGGAGACCCAGTACTTC
TRBJ1-4 . . TRBV25-1 14 CASSEGVRGEKLFF TGTGCCAGCAGTGAAGGGGTAAGGGGTGAAAAACTGTTTTTT
TRBJ2-1 . TRBD2 TRBV5-8 15 CASSLEGLVHNEQFF TGTGCCAGCAGCTTGGAAGGACTAGTACACAATGAGCAGTTCTTC
TRBJ1-1 few . TRBV6-2/TRBV6-3 13 CASSTNRDTEAFF TGTGCCAGCAGCACGAACCGGGACACTGAAGCTTTCTTT
TRBJ2-7 . TRBD1 TRBV19 16 CASSSPGDRGLYEQYF TGTGCCAGTAGTTCACCGGGGGACAGGGGTTTGTACGAGCAGTACTTC
TRBJ1-4 . . TRBV30 15 CAWVPRRGANEKLFF TGTGCCTGGGTACCGCGGCGGGGGGCTAATGAAAAACTGTTTTTT
TRBJ1-5 once . TRBV19 13 CASSIAGNQPQHF TGTGCCAGTAGTATAGCAGGGAATCAGCCCCAGCATTTT
TRBJ1-1 . . TRBV5-4 13 CASRARPNTEAFF TGTGCCAGCAGGGCCAGGCCGAACACTGAAGCTTTCTTT
TRBJ2-7 . TRBD1 TRBV5-1 14 CASSARDRGGEQYF TGCGCCAGCAGCGCCCGGGACAGGGGAGGGGAGCAGTACTTC
TRBJ2-2 . . TRBV7-2 14 CASSLTRVAGELFF TGTGCCAGCAGCCTGACTAGGGTTGCCGGGGAGCTGTTTTTT
TRBJ1-4 . . TRBV19 15 CASSARQITNEKLFF TGTGCCAGTAGTGCCCGACAGATAACTAATGAAAAACTGTTTTTT
TRBJ2-7 . . TRBV11-3 15 CASSRKPENSYEQYF TGTGCCAGCAGCCGTAAGCCGGAGAACTCCTACGAGCAGTACTTC
TRBJ2-7 . . TRBV11-3 11 CASSLIEEQYF TGTGCCAGCAGCTTGATTGAGGAGCAGTACTTC
TRBJ2-2 . . TRBV5-1 16 CASSLGAVRNTGELFF TGCGCCAGCAGCCTGGGGGCAGTTCGGAACACCGGGGAGCTGTTTTTT
TRBJ2-1 . . TRBV14 13 CASSQEKLNEQFF TGTGCCAGCAGCCAGGAGAAACTCAATGAGCAGTTCTTC
TRBJ2-7 . . TRBV29-1 12 CSVRGGFYEQYF TGCAGCGTCCGAGGGGGTTTCTACGAGCAGTACTTC
TRBJ2-1 . TRBD2 TRBV18 15 CASSPTSGRANEQFF TGTGCCAGCTCACCAACTAGCGGGAGGGCCAATGAGCAGTTCTTC
TRBJ2-7 . . TRBV9 13 CASSKGQTYEQYF TGTGCCAGCAGCAAAGGACAGACCTACGAGCAGTACTTC
TRBJ2-7 . . TRBV3-1/TRBV3-2 15 CASSQGEQGTYEQYF TGTGCCAGCAGCCAAGGTGAACAGGGAACCTACGAGCAGTACTTC
TRBJ2-7 . TRBD1 TRBV24-1 14 CATSDSDRPYEQYF TGTGCCACCAGTGATTCGGACAGGCCCTACGAGCAGTACTTC
TRBJ2-1 . . TRBV2 16 CASSQSQGISYNEQFF TGTGCCAGCAGCCAAAGCCAGGGTATTTCCTACAATGAGCAGTTCTTC
TRBJ1-3 . . TRBV21-1 16 CASSNKGQSSGNTIYF TGTGCCAGCAGCAACAAGGGACAGTCCTCTGGAAACACCATATATTTT
TRBJ1-2 once TRBD1 TRBV24-1 12 CAIERTGNGYTF TGTGCCATCGAACGGACAGGAAATGGCTACACCTTC
TRBJ2-3 . TRBD2 TRBV7-2 15 CASSSGRELTDTQYF TGTGCCAGCAGCTCCGGGCGGGAGCTAACAGATACGCAGTATTTT
TRBJ2-1 . TRBD2 TRBV5-6 17 CASSGSGLAGGFNEQFF TGTGCCAGCAGCGGATCGGGACTAGCGGGAGGTTTCAATGAGCAGTTCTTC
TRBJ1-2 . . TRBV18 11 CASSTRKEYCF TGTGCCAGCTCAACGCGGAAGGAGTATTGCTTC
TRBJ1-5 once . TRBV18 14 CASSPGAGNQPQHF TGTGCCAGCTCACCAGGGGCGGGCAATCAGCCCCAGCATTTT
TRBJ2-7 . TRBD2 TRBV7-2 16 CASSLAASGRALEQYF TGTGCCAGCAGCTTAGCGGCTAGCGGGAGGGCCCTGGAGCAGTACTTC
TRBJ2-1 . . TRBV4-3 15 CASSRGAAQSNEQFF TGCGCCAGCAGCCGAGGAGCTGCCCAAAGTAATGAGCAGTTCTTC
TRBJ2-1 . . TRBV9 18 CASTPYRVGASSYNEQFF TGTGCCAGCACCCCTTATCGGGTGGGAGCGAGCTCCTACAATGAGCAGTTCTTC
TRBJ2-5 . . TRBV28 16 CASSSDHSGTYKTQYF TGTGCCAGCAGTTCCGACCACTCCGGGACATATAAGACCCAGTACTTC
TRBJ1-3 once TRBD1 TRBV5-1 18 CASTIGTGDSSGGNTIYF TGCGCCAGCACAATAGGAACAGGGGACTCATCTGGTGGAAACACCATATATTTT
TRBJ2-3 . . TRBV7-9 14 CASSLGGGADTQYF TGTGCCAGCAGCTTAGGCGGCGGGGCAGATACGCAGTATTTT
TRBJ2-1 . . TRBV6-5 14 CASSYSGTVNEQFF TGTGCCAGCAGTTACTCTGGGACTGTCAATGAGCAGTTCTTC
TRBJ1-5 once . TRBV3-1/TRBV3-2 14 CASSLRGSDQPQHF TGTGCCAGCAGCCTGAGGGGGTCAGATCAGCCCCAGCATTTT
TRBJ1-5 few . TRBV6-5 13 CASSPLGDQPQHF TGTGCCAGCAGTCCCCTCGGAGATCAGCCCCAGCATTTT